This TCR beta chain was identified in a study of T cells in Graves' hyperthyroidism and ophthalmopathy. Points from the study as a whole: Patients with ophthalmopathy were separated from those with stable hyperthyroidism by a 13 V-J model.

Clinical symptoms, serum thyroxine, TRAb, thyroid ultrasound and orbital computed tomography informed diagnoses. Blood was drawn at first hyperthyroidism diagnosis, before any ophthalmopathy symptoms. The CDR3 is made up of 16 amino acids. The V gene end was trimmed by 5 bases and the J gene end by 3 bases; junction bases not matched to a gene: 10. This clonotype has at least ten counts. Its antigen is undetermined. Researchers took RNA transcripts and amplified the TCR beta CDR3 regions from them. The HTBI primer set was used in a first-round RT-PCR of the TCR CDR3. Each CDR3 protein gets one entry after TCRdb re-called the multiplex PCR reads with MiXCR. The sample carries 35,000 to 45,000 distinct CDR3 sequences, about 49% recorded once.

The V call is TRBV12-3 or TRBV12-4, the J call TRBJ1-1, with TRBD1 matching over 9 bases. Input material: blood. The clonotype was recovered from a woman in her 50s with Graves' hyperthyroidism that later progressed to Graves' ophthalmopathy. The CDR3 reads CASSEDRGAGYTEAFF. CDR3 bases: TGTGCCAGCAGTGAGGACAGGGGCGCAGGGTACACTGAAGCTTTCTTT.